This TCR beta chain came from a study of blood T cell repertoires in COVID-19. Across the study: PBMCs, B-cell-depleted T cells, or T cells provided the cDNA or gDNA that made up the material.

Germline CDR1 and CDR2: KGHSH and LQKENI. V gave up 3 bases and J gave up 2 bases, with 25 bases separating them. This CDR3 has 19 amino acids. In the source study's methods: Quantification of nucleated cells was approximated via reference gene primer amplification. The repertoire was sequenced with immunoSEQ multiplex PCR; TCRdb's copy has only in-frame clones and lacks some. That table gives V, J and clone size, and the DNA gave D and trimming. The data contain hundreds of thousands of clones, approximately 82% of them seen just once; the ten biggest clones take up around 5.4%. Material for sequencing was peripheral blood. The rearrangement links TRBV18 to TRBJ1-1; no reliable D call. The receptor was derived from a man aged 80 or over with acute or convalescent COVID-19. The CDR3 region is CASSPVLGLTQYQNTEAFF. Written as DNA, the CDR3 is TGTGCCAGCTCACCGGTCTTGGGCTTAACCCAATACCAAAACACTGAAGCTTTCTTT.